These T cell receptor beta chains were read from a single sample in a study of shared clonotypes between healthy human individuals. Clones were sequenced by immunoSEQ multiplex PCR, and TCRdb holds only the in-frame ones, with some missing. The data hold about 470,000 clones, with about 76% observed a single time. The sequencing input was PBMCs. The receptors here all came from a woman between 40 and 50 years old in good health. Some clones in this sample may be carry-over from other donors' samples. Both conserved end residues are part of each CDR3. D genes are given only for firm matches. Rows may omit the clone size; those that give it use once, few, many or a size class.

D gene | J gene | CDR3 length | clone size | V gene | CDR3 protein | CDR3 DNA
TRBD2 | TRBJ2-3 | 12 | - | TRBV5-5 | CASSWEGDTQYF | TGTGCCAGCAGCTGGGAGGGGGATACGCAGTATTTT
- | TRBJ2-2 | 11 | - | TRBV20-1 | CSARRAGELFF | TGCAGTGCTAGGAGGGCCGGGGAGCTGTTTTTT
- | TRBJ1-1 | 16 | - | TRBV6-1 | CASSEAEGTLNTEAFF | TGTGCCAGCAGTGAAGCTGAGGGGACGCTGAACACTGAAGCTTTCTTT
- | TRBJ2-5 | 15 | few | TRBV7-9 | CASSLSADVLRTQYF | TGTGCCAGCAGCTTAAGCGCGGACGTGCTCCGGACCCAGTACTTC
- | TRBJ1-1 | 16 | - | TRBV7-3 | CASSLTPTGLNTEAFF | TGTGCCAGCAGCTTAACCCCAACAGGACTGAACACTGAAGCTTTCTTT
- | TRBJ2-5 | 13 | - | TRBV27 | CASSLRLRETQYF | TGTGCCAGCAGTCTTAGGTTACGGGAGACCCAGTACTTC
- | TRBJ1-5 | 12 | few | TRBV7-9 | CASSLGYQPQHF | TGTGCCAGCAGCTTGGGTTACCAGCCCCAGCATTTT
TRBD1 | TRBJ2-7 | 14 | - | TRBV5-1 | CASSLIQGANEQYF | TGCGCCAGCAGCTTGATCCAGGGGGCCAACGAGCAGTACTTC
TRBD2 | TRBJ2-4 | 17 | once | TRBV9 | CASSVPGTSDGKNIQYF | TGTGCCAGCAGCGTTCCCGGGACTAGCGACGGTAAAAACATTCAGTACTTC
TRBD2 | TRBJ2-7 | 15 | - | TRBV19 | CASRITSGRVHEQYF | TGTGCCAGTAGGATTACTAGCGGGAGGGTCCACGAGCAGTACTTC
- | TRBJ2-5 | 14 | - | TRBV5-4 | CASSLRGTQETQYF | TGTGCCAGCAGCTTGAGAGGGACACAAGAGACCCAGTACTTC
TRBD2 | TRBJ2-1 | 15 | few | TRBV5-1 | CASSYSRGVRNEQFF | TGCGCCAGCAGCTATAGTCGGGGGGTTCGCAATGAGCAGTTCTTC
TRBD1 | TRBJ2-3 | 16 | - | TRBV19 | CASTQQGILGTDTQYF | TGTGCCAGTACCCAACAGGGGATTCTTGGCACAGATACGCAGTATTTT
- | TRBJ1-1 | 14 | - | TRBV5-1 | CASSSTVGVAEAFF | TGCGCCAGCAGCTCGACAGTGGGGGTGGCTGAAGCTTTCTTT
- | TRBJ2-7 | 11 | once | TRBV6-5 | CASTDTYEQYF | TGTGCCAGCACAGACACCTACGAGCAGTACTTC
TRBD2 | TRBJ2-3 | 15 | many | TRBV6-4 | CASSEGGSPTDTQYF | TGTGCCAGCAGTGAGGGCGGGAGCCCCACAGATACGCAGTATTTT